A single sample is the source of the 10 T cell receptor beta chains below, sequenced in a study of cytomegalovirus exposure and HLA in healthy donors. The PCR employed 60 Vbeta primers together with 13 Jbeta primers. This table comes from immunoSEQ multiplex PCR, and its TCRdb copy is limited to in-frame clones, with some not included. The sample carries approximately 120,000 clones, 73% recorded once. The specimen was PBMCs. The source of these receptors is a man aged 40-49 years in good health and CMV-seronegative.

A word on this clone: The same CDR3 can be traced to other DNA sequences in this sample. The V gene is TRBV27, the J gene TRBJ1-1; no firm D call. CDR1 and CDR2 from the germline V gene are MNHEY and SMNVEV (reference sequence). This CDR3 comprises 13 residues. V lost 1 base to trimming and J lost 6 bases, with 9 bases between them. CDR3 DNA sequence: TGTGCCAGCAGTTTATTGGGCGGGCCTGAAGCTTTCTTT. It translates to CASSLLGGPEAFF.

The CDR3 DNA sequence: TGTGCCAGCACATGGCGGGCCAAAGATACGCAGTATTTT. Protein product: CASTWRAKDTQYF. V and J are TRBV11-1 and TRBJ2-3, with D tentatively TRBD2 (5 bases). This CDR3 is built from 13 residues. The V end was cut by 7 bases, the J end by 5 bases, with 13 bases between. Germline V CDR1 and CDR2: SGHAT, FQDESV (reference sequence).

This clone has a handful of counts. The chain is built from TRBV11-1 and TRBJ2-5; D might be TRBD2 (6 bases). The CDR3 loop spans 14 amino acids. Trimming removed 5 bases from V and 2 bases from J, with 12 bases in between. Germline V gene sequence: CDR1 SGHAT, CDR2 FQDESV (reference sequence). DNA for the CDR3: TGTGCCAGCAGCCACATAGCGGAGCAAGAGACCCAGTACTTC. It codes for CASSHIAEQETQYF.

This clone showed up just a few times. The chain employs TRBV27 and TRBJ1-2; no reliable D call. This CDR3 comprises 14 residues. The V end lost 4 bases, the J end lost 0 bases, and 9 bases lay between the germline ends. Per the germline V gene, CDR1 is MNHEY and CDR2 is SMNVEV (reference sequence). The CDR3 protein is CASSSYTANYGYTF. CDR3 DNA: TGTGCCAGCAGTTCCTACACAGCTAACTATGGCTACACCTTC.

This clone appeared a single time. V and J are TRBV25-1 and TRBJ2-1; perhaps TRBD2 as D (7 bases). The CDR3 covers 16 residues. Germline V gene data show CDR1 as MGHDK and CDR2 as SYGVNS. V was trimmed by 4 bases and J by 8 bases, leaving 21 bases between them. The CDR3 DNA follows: TGTGCCAGCAGTGGCCGGGGGAGGGGGGGCCCCTATGAGCAGTTCTTC. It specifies CASSGRGRGGPYEQFF. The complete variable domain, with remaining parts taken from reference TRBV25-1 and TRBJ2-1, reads EADIYQTPRYLVIGTGKKITLECSQTMGHDKMYWYQQDPGMELHLIHYSYGVNSTEKGDLSSESTVSRIRTEHFPLTLESARPSHTSQYLCASSGRGRGGPYEQFFGPGTRLTVL.

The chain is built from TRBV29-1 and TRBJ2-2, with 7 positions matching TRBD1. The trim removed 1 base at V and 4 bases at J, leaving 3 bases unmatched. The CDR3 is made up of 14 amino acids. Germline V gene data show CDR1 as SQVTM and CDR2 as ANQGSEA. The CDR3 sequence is CSVEVTGSTGELFF. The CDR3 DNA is TGCAGCGTTGAAGTGACAGGGAGCACCGGGGAGCTGTTTTTT.

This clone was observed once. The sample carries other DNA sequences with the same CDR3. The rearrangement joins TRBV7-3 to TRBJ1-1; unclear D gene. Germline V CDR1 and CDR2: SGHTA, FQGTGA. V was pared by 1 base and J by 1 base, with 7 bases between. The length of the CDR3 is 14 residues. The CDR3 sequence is CASSLIGGNTEAFF. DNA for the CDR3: TGTGCCAGCAGCTTAATAGGAGGGAACACTGAAGCTTTCTTT.

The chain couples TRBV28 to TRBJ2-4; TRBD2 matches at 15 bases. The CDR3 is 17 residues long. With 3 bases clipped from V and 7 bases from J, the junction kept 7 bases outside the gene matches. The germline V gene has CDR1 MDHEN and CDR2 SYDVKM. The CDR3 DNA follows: TGTGCCAGCAGTTTGTGGACTAGCGGGGGGGCAAGGAACATTCAGTACTTC. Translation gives CASSLWTSGGARNIQYF.

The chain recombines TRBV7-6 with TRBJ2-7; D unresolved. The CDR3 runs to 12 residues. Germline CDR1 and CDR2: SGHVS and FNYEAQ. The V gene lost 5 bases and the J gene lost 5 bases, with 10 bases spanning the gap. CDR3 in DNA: TGTGCCAGCAGCCTCGAGCCTCACGAGCAGTACTTC. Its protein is CASSLEPHEQYF.

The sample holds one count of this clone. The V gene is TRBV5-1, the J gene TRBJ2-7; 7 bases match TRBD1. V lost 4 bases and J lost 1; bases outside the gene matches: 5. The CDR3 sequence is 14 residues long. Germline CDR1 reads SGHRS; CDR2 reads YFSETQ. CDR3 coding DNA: TGCGCCAGCAGCCACTGGGACAGATCCTACGAGCAGTACTTC. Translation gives CASSHWDRSYEQYF. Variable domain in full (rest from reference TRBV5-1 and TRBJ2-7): KAGVTQTPRYLIKTRGQQVTLSCSPISGHRSVSWYQQTPGQGLQFLFEYFSETQRNKGNFPGRFSGRQFSNSRSEMNVSTLELGDSALYLCASSHWDRSYEQYFGPGTRLTVT.